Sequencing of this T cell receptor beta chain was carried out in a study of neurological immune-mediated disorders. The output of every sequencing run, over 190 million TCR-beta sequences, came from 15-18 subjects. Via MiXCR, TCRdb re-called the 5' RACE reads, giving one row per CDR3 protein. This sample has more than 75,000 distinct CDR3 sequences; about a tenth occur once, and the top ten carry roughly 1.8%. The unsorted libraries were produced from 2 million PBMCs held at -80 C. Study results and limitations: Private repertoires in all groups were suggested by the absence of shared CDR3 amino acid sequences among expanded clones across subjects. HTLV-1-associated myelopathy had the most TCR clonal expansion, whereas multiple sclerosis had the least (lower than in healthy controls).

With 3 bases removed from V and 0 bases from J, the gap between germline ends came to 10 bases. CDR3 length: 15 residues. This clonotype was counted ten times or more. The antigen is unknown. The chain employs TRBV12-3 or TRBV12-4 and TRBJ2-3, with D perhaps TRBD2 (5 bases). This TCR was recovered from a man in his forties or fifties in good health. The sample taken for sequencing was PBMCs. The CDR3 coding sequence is TGTGCCAGCAGTTTTATGCGGACTAGCACAGATACGCAGTATTTT. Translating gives CASSFMRTSTDTQYF.